This T cell receptor (beta chain) was identified during a study of response to subunit inactivated influenza vaccine listed by TCRdb under 2018. The study in broad terms: Deep quantitative profiling of the T cell receptor repertoire was used in the study to follow responses to a trivalent subunit inactivated influenza vaccine. The full study reports these points: It was suggested by the authors that each seasonal influenza vaccination may recruit only a limited number of new T cells.

Libraries were made using RT-PCR. The run used an Illumina HiSeq 2500. TCRdb cleaned the public reads at Q25 with fastp, built clones with MiXCR and kept in-frame beta chains. Each entry is one CDR3 protein sequence, shown with its most common DNA and genes. The sample table holds roughly 170,000 distinct CDR3 sequences, of which 9.2% were seen once. Under 13% of the sample goes to the ten largest clones. The CDR3, cysteine through phenylalanine, is 20 amino acids long. The kept DNA is CDR3 alone, 60 bases in frame from the first base. The junction carries 31 bases between V and J, which are trimmed by 6 bases and 1 base respectively. Taken from the germline V gene, the CDR1 and CDR2 loops are MDHEN and SYDVKM. This clonotype occurred many times. No cognate antigen has been identified for it. The sample holds no much larger clone one base away, and base qualities are not on file.

The V gene is TRBV28 and the J gene is TRBJ2-7, with a tentative D gene TRBD2 over 6 matching bases. Here the sequenced sample was non-naive T cells sorted from PBMCs, taken on the day of vaccination. The cell subset or site label of this sample denotes: memory T cell fraction. This receptor was taken from a man over 45 who received an inactivated influenza vaccine. Donor details come from another sample of the same person, matched by shared clones. The CDR3 is CASRRRHSRGRLSLSYEQYF. In nucleotides, the sequence is TGTGCCAGCAGACGTAGGCATTCGCGGGGCAGGCTTTCTCTTTCCTACGAGCAGTACTTC.